This is a list of T cell receptor beta chains from one sample in a study of T-cell reconstitution after alpha-beta-depleted transplantation in children. TCRdb redid the calling of the PCR reads with MiXCR, one entry per CDR3 protein. The sample records fewer than 250,000 distinct CDR3 sequences, approximately 19% being singletons. This specimen consisted of PBMCs, mostly from graft donor cells, obtained 360 days after TCRalphabeta/CD19-depleted stem cell transplant. Receptors originate from a male patient aged 2-10 years who had a stem cell transplant for acute lymphoblastic leukemia, so the T cells may come from the graft donor. Each CDR3 is given with its conserved first and last residue. The order of the fields is J gene, clone size, D gene, V gene, CDR3 DNA, CDR3 protein. D genes are given only for firm matches. Rows give clone size only sometimes, using once, few, many, or a class for an expanded clone.

TRBJ2-7,-,TRBD2,TRBV29-1,TGCAGCGTTTTCAACCCCTCAGGACTAGCGGGCCCCTACGAGCAGTACTTC,CSVFNPSGLAGPYEQYF
TRBJ2-7,few,TRBD1,TRBV15,TGTGCCACCAGCCGGGACAGGGGCCCCTACGAGCAGTACTTC,CATSRDRGPYEQYF
TRBJ2-2,-,-,TRBV18,TGTGCCAGCTTCCTACCGGGACACACCACCGGGGAGCTGTTTTTT,CASFLPGHTTGELFF
TRBJ2-5,few,-,TRBV5-6,TGTGCCAGCAGCTTGGGGGCCGAAGAGACCCAGTACTTC,CASSLGAEETQYF
TRBJ2-2,few,-,TRBV6-2/TRBV6-3,TGTGCCGGGAGCACTCCCATCTTACAGGTGGCGAACACCGGGGAGCTGTTTTTT,CAGSTPILQVANTGELFF
TRBJ2-2,few,-,TRBV13,TGTGCCAGCAGCTTTAGAGTCGGGGAGCTGTTTTTT,CASSFRVGELFF
TRBJ2-1,-,-,TRBV14,TGTGCCAGCAGCGAGATACGGGGGGCGGCCTCCTACAATGAGCAGTTCTTC,CASSEIRGAASYNEQFF
TRBJ2-7,-,-,TRBV6-5,TGTGCCAGCAGTTACGGGGTTTACGCCTACGAGCAGTACTTC,CASSYGVYAYEQYF
TRBJ2-7,-,-,TRBV7-2,TGTGCCAGCAGCTCCTCTCTCGGGTTTCCACTCTACGAGCAGTACTTC,CASSSSLGFPLYEQYF
TRBJ2-2,-,TRBD1,TRBV3-1,TGTGCCAGCAGCCAAGATCAGGGGGCGAGCACCGGGGAGCTGTTTTTT,CASSQDQGASTGELFF
TRBJ2-6,few,-,TRBV29-1,TGCAGCGTTGAAGATCCCAAGACAGGATCCCAATCTGGGGCCAACGTCCTGACTTTC,CSVEDPKTGSQSGANVLTF
TRBJ2-3,few,TRBD2,TRBV30,TGTGCCTGGAGTACCCGGGGGGTTAGCACAGATACGCAGTATTTT,CAWSTRGVSTDTQYF
TRBJ2-1,many,TRBD1,TRBV12-3/TRBV12-4,TGTGCCAGCAGGCCCGGGACAGATAACAATGAGCAGTTCTTC,CASRPGTDNNEQFF
TRBJ1-1,-,-,TRBV2,TGTGCCAGCAGTGAAAGGGTGGGGAACACTGAAGCTTTCTTT,CASSERVGNTEAFF
TRBJ2-5,many,-,TRBV5-1,TGCGCCAGCAGCTTTCTGGTCTCCCAGACCCAGTACTTC,CASSFLVSQTQYF
TRBJ2-2,-,-,TRBV2,TGTGCCAGTCGGGGGACCTTCAACACCGGGGAGCTGTTTTTT,CASRGTFNTGELFF
TRBJ1-2,few,-,TRBV25-1,TGTGCCAGCAGTGGAATTGGACAGACCTATGGCTACACCTTC,CASSGIGQTYGYTF
TRBJ1-1,few,-,TRBV7-9,TGTGCCAGCAGCCACGGCCTGTCGGGGGTGGCTGAAGCTTTCTTT,CASSHGLSGVAEAFF
TRBJ1-4,many,TRBD1,TRBV27,TGTGCCAGCAGTCGCCGACAGGGGTACGGTGAAAAACTGTTTTTT,CASSRRQGYGEKLFF
TRBJ1-5,-,TRBD1,TRBV7-2,TGTGCCAGCAGCCTGGGTTCGGGACAGGGTAATCAGCCCCAGCATTTT,CASSLGSGQGNQPQHF
TRBJ2-3,many,-,TRBV29-1,TGCAGCGTTGACGCTAGCACAGATACGCAGTATTTT,CSVDASTDTQYF
TRBJ2-7,few,TRBD1,TRBV5-5,TGTGCCAGCAGCGCCGACAGGGGGGTATCCCACGAGCAGTACTTC,CASSADRGVSHEQYF
TRBJ1-5,-,TRBD1,TRBV6-1,TGTGCCAGCAGTCCCCGACAGGGATCCGATCAGCCCCAGCATTTT,CASSPRQGSDQPQHF
TRBJ2-5,many,TRBD2,TRBV20-1,TGCAGTGCCAGCGTGTTGGGGAGGGGAGAGACCCAGTACTTC,CSASVLGRGETQYF
TRBJ2-3,few,-,TRBV14,TGTGCCAGCAGTCCGGTGGGGGGACCTACAGATACGCAGTATTTT,CASSPVGGPTDTQYF
TRBJ2-5,few,TRBD2,TRBV27,TGTGCCAGCAGTACCCCGGGAGGAGAGACCCAGTACTTC,CASSTPGGETQYF
TRBJ2-3,-,-,TRBV6-2/TRBV6-3,TGTGCCAGCGCACCGGGGGACGTTGCAGATACGCAGTATTTT,CASAPGDVADTQYF
TRBJ2-5,few,-,TRBV14,TGTGCCAGCAGCCAAGATTGGGCCGGGACCTTAAAGCAGACCCAGTACTTC,CASSQDWAGTLKQTQYF
TRBJ2-3,-,TRBD1,TRBV5-1,TGCGCCAGCAGCGTCACAGGGGGTCCTACAGATACGCAGTATTTT,CASSVTGGPTDTQYF
TRBJ1-2,few,-,TRBV5-1,TGCGCCAGCAGCTCAACAGGCCCCTATGGCTACACCTTC,CASSSTGPYGYTF
TRBJ2-1,many,TRBD2,TRBV5-1,TGCGCCAGCAGCACTAGCGTTAACAATGAGCAGTTCTTC,CASSTSVNNEQFF
TRBJ2-3,few,TRBD2,TRBV3-1,TGTGCCAGCAACCGGGGGGACCTCACAGATACGCAGTATTTT,CASNRGDLTDTQYF
TRBJ2-5,few,-,TRBV12-3/TRBV12-4,TGTGCCAGCCTTGGGGCAGGGGAGTGGGGAGAGACCCAGTACTTC,CASLGAGEWGETQYF
TRBJ2-7,many,-,TRBV7-2,TGTGCCATAAGCCGGGATTCCGAGCAGTACTTC,CAISRDSEQYF
TRBJ2-2,few,TRBD2,TRBV28,TGTGCCAGCAGTTTATCGGCGGGGGTGGGCACCGGGGAGCTGTTTTTT,CASSLSAGVGTGELFF
TRBJ1-1,-,-,TRBV20-1,TGCAGCGCGGAGCCGATGAACACTGAAGCTTTCTTT,CSAEPMNTEAFF
TRBJ1-6,-,-,TRBV12-3/TRBV12-4,TGTGCCAGCAGCCGAGGGGTTAGATTAACTAATTCACCCCTCCACTTT,CASSRGVRLTNSPLHF
TRBJ2-2,many,-,TRBV7-2,TGTGCCAGCAGCTTAGCTTCCCCGGGTAACACCGGGGAGCTGTTTTTT,CASSLASPGNTGELFF